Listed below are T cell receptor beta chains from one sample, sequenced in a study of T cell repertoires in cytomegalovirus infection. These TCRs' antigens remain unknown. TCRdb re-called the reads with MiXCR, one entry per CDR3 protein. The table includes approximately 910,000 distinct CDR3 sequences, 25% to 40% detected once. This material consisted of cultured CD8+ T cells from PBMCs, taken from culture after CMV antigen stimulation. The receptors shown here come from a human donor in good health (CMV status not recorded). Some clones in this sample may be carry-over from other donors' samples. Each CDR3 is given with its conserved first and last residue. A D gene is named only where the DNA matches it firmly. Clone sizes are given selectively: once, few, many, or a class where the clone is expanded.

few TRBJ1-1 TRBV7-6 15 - CASSLAITPNTEAFF TGTGCCAGCAGCTTAGCCATCACACCTAACACTGAAGCTTTCTTT
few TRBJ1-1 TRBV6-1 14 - CASSESWGGTEAFF TGTGCCAGCAGTGAAAGCTGGGGGGGGACTGAAGCTTTCTTT
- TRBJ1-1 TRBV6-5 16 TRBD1 CASRQQEGARNTEAFF TGTGCCAGCAGGCAGCAGGAGGGGGCTCGGAACACTGAAGCTTTCTTT
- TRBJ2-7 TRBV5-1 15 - CASSFGPKEAYEQYF TGCGCCAGCAGCTTCGGACCCAAGGAGGCCTACGAGCAGTACTTC
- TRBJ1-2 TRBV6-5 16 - CASRPGGGARDYGYTF TGTGCCAGCAGACCGGGGGGAGGGGCGCGTGACTATGGCTACACCTTC
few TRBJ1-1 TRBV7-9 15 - CASSLMGILNTEAFF TGTGCCAGCAGCTTAATGGGGATTTTGAACACTGAAGCTTTCTTT
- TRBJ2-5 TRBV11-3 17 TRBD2 CASSLDLLAGGEETQYF TGTGCCAGCAGCTTAGATCTGTTAGCGGGGGGCGAAGAGACCCAGTACTTC
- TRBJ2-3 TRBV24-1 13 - CATSDLPGNTQYF TGTGCCACCAGTGACCTTCCAGGGAATACGCAGTATTTT
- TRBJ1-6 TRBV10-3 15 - CAISESGQFNSPLHF TGTGCCATCAGTGAGTCGGGTCAGTTCAATTCACCCCTCCACTTT
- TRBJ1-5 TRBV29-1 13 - CSVGTGSHQPQHF TGCAGCGTGGGAACCGGTTCCCATCAGCCCCAGCATTTT
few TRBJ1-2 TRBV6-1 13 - CASSEGQTGGYTF TGTGCCAGCAGTGAAGGCCAAACAGGGGGCTACACCTTC
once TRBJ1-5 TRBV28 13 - CASSFGLGQPQHF TGTGCCAGCAGTTTCGGCTTAGGGCAGCCCCAGCATTTT
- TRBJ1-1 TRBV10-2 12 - CASSQVGAEAFF TGCGCCAGCAGTCAGGTGGGCGCTGAAGCTTTCTTT
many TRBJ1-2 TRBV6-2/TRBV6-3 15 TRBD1 CASSRPFRQGPGYTF TGTGCCAGCAGTCGGCCCTTTCGACAGGGCCCAGGCTACACCTTC
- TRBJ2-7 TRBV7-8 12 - CANSLRGGEQYF TGTGCCAACAGCCTCAGGGGTGGCGAGCAGTACTTC
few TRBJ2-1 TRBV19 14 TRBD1 CASKWTGTYNEQFF TGTGCCAGTAAGTGGACAGGAACCTACAATGAGCAGTTCTTC
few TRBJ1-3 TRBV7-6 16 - CASSLTGGDGGNTIYF TGTGCCAGCAGCTTAACGGGGGGTGATGGTGGAAACACCATATATTTT
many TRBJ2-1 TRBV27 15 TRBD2 CASSLIWSGDSWQFF TGTGCCAGCAGTTTAATTTGGAGCGGGGACTCCTGGCAGTTCTTC
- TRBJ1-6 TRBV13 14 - CASSKGRRTSPLHF TGTGCCAGCAGCAAGGGCAGAAGGACTTCACCCCTCCACTTT
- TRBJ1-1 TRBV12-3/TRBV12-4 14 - CASSPFRLNTEAFF TGTGCCAGCAGTCCCTTCCGACTGAACACTGAAGCTTTCTTT
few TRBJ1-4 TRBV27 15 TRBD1 CASSSLTGIGEKLFF TGTGCCAGCAGTTCCCTGACAGGGATCGGCGAAAAACTGTTTTTT
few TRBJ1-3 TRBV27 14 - CASSGGDSGNTIYF TGTGCCAGCAGTGGGGGCGACTCTGGAAACACCATATATTTT
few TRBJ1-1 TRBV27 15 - CASSLTYRVYTEAFF TGTGCCAGCAGTCTAACTTACAGGGTGTACACTGAAGCTTTCTTT
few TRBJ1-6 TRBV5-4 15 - CASSPGPLANSPLHF TGTGCCAGCAGCCCGGGCCCCCTCGCTAATTCACCCCTCCACTTT
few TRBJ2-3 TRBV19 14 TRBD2 CASGAGESTDTQYF TGTGCCAGTGGAGCGGGGGAGAGCACAGATACGCAGTATTTT
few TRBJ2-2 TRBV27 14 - CASRPTGLVRELFF TGTGCCAGCCGCCCAACAGGGTTGGTACGGGAGCTGTTTTTT
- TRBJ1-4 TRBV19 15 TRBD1 CASSIEGGAVEKLFF TGTGCCAGTAGTATAGAAGGGGGCGCGGTTGAAAAACTGTTTTTT
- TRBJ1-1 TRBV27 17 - CASSLGLREWKNTEAFF TGTGCCAGCAGTTTGGGGTTGCGGGAGTGGAAGAACACTGAAGCTTTCTTT
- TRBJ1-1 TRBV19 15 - CASSYTGGMNTEAFF TGTGCCAGTAGCTATACGGGGGGGATGAACACTGAAGCTTTCTTT
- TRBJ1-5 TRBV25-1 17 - CASSEFAALWGNQPQHF TGTGCCAGCAGTGAATTCGCAGCCCTATGGGGGAATCAGCCCCAGCATTTT
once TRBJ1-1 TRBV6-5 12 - CANSPSSREAFF TGTGCCAACAGTCCTTCTTCAAGGGAAGCTTTCTTT
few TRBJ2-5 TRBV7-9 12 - CASSPSTQTQYF TGTGCCAGCAGCCCTTCCACCCAGACCCAGTACTTC